This TCR beta chain was identified in a study of blood T cell repertoires in COVID-19. Looking at the study overall: Samples came from the United States, Italy and Spain, spanning acute and convalescent COVID-19.

In the source study's methods: Reference gene primer amplification yielded estimated nucleated cell counts. Sequencing used immunoSEQ multiplex PCR; TCRdb keeps in-frame clones, though not all of them. V and J calls and clone size follow that table, whereas D and trimming were derived from the DNA. Of 110,000 to 150,000 clones in the sample, approximately 80% were seen once. Germline V CDR1 and CDR2: SGHRS, YFSETQ. The CDR3 covers 13 residues. The junction had 8 bases not matched to a gene; V was cut back by 4 bases and J by 8 bases. The clonotype originates from a woman in her forties or fifties with acute or convalescent COVID-19. The J gene is TRBJ1-1, the V gene TRBV5-1, with 7 nucleotides matching TRBD1. The sample comprised peripheral blood. DNA for the CDR3: TGCGCCAGCAGCGGCCAACAGGGGATCGAAGCTTTCTTT. Its translation: CASSGQQGIEAFF.